Following are 10 T cell receptor beta chains from one sample sequenced in a study of PD-L1 blockade in urothelial cancer. The method was immunoSEQ multiplex PCR; TCRdb's version includes in-frame clones alone and lacks a portion of them. Here the sample spans about 73,000 clones, 85% to 90% being singletons. Sequenced material: PBMCs, taken around atezolizumab (anti-PD-L1) treatment. The receptors originated from a man in his fifties or sixties with urothelial cancer.

This clone was recorded only once. The CDR3, as DNA: TGTGCCAGCAGCTTAGATTCGGGGGGGCGGGCCACTGAAGCTTTCTTT. This sequence encodes CASSLDSGGRATEAFF. The chain carries TRBV7-9 and TRBJ1-1; D may be TRBD1 (6 bases). Germline values: CDR1 SEHNR, CDR2 FQNEAQ (reference sequence). V was cut by 1 base and J by 4 bases, with 16 bases left in between. The CDR3 loop spans 16 amino acids.

V usage is TRBV5-6 and J usage is TRBJ1-2; D is possibly TRBD1 (5 bases). This CDR3 is built from 13 residues. V dropped 0 bases and J dropped 6 bases, with 9 bases sitting between them. CDR1 and CDR2 from the germline V gene are SGHDT and YYEEEE. The CDR3 loop is CASSLGTSDGYTF. CDR3 nucleotides: TGTGCCAGCAGCTTGGGGACATCAGATGGCTACACCTTC.

The chain links TRBV30 to TRBJ1-3, with D unresolved. CDR3 size: 12 residues. Trimming left V 2 bases short and J 4 bases short, with 6 bases between. The V gene's germline CDR1 is GTSNPN and CDR2 SVGIG (reference sequence). Here the CDR3 reads CAWSISGNTIYF. The CDR3, as DNA: TGTGCCTGGAGTATTTCAGGAAACACCATATATTTT.

V gene TRBV6-6 combines with J gene TRBJ2-7; 10 bases are a match to TRBD1. This CDR3 is 15 amino acids long. V trimming: 2 bases; J trimming: 7 bases; junction bases outside the gene matches: 8. Per the germline V gene, CDR1 is MNHNY and CDR2 is SVGAGI (reference sequence). The CDR3 reads CASSYVGQGLGEQYF. The CDR3 coding sequence is TGTGCCAGCAGTTACGTGGGACAGGGGTTGGGGGAGCAGTACTTC.

The chain uses TRBV25-1 and TRBJ2-1; 8 positions match TRBD2. The CDR3 spans 16 residues. Per germline, CDR1 MGHDK and CDR2 SYGVNS. Trimming cost V 3 bases and J 10 bases; bases outside gene matches: 14. CDR3 amino acids: CASSESMAGGRGEQFF. The CDR3 DNA sequence: TGTGCCAGCAGTGAGTCGATGGCGGGAGGCCGAGGCGAGCAGTTCTTC. The variable domain in full, with the rest retrieved from reference TRBV25-1 and TRBJ2-1, is EADIYQTPRYLVIGTGKKITLECSQTMGHDKMYWYQQDPGMELHLIHYSYGVNSTEKGDLSSESTVSRIRTEHFPLTLESARPSHTSQYLCASSESMAGGRGEQFFGPGTRLTVL.

This clone was recorded once. This chain's CDR3 is CASSRRGSYEQYF. CDR3 DNA sequence: TGTGCCAGCAGCCGCCGGGGCTCCTACGAGCAGTACTTC. This chain joins TRBV14 and TRBJ2-7; D perhaps matches TRBD2 (5 bases). From germline, CDR1 is SGHDN and CDR2 FVKESK. With 4 bases removed from V and 0 bases from J, the gap between germline ends came to 7 bases. The CDR3 is made up of 13 amino acids.

This sequence joins TRBV19 and TRBJ2-3; 7 bases map to TRBD2. J lost 4 bases, V lost 8 bases, and 9 bases had no gene match. CDR3 length: 14 residues. Germline CDR1 and CDR2: LNHDA and SQIVND (reference sequence). CDR3 DNA sequence: TGTGCCAGTCGCGGGGGAGGTAGTGCAGATACGCAGTATTTT. It specifies CASRGGGSADTQYF.

This chain uses TRBV6-5 with TRBJ2-7; D not certain. Deletions cut 7 bases from V and 3 bases from J, with 7 bases between. The germline gives CDR1 MNHEY, CDR2 SVGAGI. CDR3 length equals 11 residues. The DNA for the CDR3 is TGTGCCAGCACCCGAGGCTACGAGCAGTACTTC. It yields the protein CASTRGYEQYF.

This rearrangement joins TRBV6-5 to TRBJ2-5; 7 bases align to TRBD2. In germline, CDR1 is MNHEY, CDR2 SVGAGI. V lost 4 bases and J lost 5; bases outside the gene matches: 1. The CDR3 has 12 amino acids. CDR3 sequence reads: CASSFGGETQYF. The CDR3 bases are TGTGCCAGCAGTTTCGGGGGGGAGACCCAGTACTTC.

The J gene is TRBJ1-4, the V gene TRBV7-2, with 8 bases lining up with TRBD1. This CDR3 comprises 15 residues. V was pared by 4 bases and J by 5 bases, with 6 bases of the junction left unmatched. CDR1 and CDR2 from the germline V gene are SGHTA and FQGNSA. The CDR3 nucleotides read TGTGCCAGCAGCTACTTACAGGGGGGAAATGAAAAACTGTTTTTT. It translates to CASSYLQGGNEKLFF.